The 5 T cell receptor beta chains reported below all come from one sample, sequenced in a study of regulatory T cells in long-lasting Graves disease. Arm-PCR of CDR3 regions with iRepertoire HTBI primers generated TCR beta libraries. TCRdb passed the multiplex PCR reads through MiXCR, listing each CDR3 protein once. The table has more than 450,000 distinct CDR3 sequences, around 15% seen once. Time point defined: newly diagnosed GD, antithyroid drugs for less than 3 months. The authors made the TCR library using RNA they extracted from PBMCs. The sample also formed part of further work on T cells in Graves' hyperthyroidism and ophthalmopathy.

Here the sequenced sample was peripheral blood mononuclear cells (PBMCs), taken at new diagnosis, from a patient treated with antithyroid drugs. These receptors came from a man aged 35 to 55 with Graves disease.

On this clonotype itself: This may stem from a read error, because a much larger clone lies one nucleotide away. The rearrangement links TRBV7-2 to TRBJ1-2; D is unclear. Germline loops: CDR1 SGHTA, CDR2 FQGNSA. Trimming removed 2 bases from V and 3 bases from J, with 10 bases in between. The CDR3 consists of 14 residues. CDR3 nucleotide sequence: TGTGCCAGCAGCTTATTGCGGGGTGACTATGGCTACACCTTC. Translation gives CASSLLRGDYGYTF.

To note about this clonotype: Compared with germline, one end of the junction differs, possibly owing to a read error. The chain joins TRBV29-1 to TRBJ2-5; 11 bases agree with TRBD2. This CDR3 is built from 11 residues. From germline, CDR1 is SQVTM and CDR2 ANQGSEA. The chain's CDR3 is CSVPTSGVLHF. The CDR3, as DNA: TGCAGCGTTCCGACTAGCGGGGTTCTGCACTTC.

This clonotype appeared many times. CDR3 nucleotides: TGTGCCAGCAGCTTATTACTAGCGGGAAACGAGCAGTACTTC. It translates to CASSLLLAGNEQYF. The rearrangement links TRBV11-1 to TRBJ2-7; TRBD2 matches 10 bases. Germline V gene data show CDR1 as SGHAT and CDR2 as FQDESV (reference sequence). The CDR3 is 14 amino acids. J lost 5 bases, V lost 2 bases, and 3 bases had no gene match.

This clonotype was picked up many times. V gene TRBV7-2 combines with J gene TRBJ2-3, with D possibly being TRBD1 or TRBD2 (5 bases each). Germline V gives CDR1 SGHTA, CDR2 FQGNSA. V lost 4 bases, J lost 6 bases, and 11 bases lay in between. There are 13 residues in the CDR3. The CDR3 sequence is CASSSTWGDTQYF. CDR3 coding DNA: TGTGCCAGCAGCTCCACTTGGGGGGATACGCAGTATTTT.

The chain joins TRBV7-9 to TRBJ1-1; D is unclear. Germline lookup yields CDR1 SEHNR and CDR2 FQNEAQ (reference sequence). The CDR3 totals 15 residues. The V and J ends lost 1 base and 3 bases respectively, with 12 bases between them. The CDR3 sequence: CASSLERYRDTEAFF. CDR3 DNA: TGTGCCAGCAGCTTAGAGAGGTATCGGGACACTGAAGCTTTCTTT.